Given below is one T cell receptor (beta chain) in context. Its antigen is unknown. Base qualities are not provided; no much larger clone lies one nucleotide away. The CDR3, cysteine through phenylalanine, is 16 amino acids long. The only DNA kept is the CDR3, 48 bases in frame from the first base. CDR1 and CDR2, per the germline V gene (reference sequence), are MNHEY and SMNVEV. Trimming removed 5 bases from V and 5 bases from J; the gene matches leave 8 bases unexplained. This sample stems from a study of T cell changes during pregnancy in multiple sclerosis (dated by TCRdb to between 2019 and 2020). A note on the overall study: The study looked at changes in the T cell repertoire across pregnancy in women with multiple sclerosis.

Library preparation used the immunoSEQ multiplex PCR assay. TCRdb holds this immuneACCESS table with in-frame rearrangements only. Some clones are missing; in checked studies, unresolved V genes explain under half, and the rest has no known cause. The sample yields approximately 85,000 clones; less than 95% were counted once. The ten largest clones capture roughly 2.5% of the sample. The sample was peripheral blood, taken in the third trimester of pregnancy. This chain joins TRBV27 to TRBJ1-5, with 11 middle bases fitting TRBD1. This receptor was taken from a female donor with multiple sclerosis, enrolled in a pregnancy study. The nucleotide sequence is TGTGCCAGCAGTCCAACGGACAGGGGGCAATATCAGCCCCAGCATTTT. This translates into CASSPTDRGQYQPQHF.